The table lists the clone carrying this T cell receptor (beta chain) with a few counts. Its antigen is still unknown. The germline V gene has CDR1 MNHEY and CDR2 SVGAGI. This CDR3 has 14 residues. The V end was cut by 5 bases, the J end by 2 bases, with 9 bases between. The record originates from a study of T-cell reconstitution after alpha-beta-depleted transplantation in children. Whole-study results and caveats: Most T-cell counts and diversity one year after the transplant came from T cells that were newly produced.

Molecular barcoding with unique molecular identifiers was used for the TCRbeta library. TCRdb used MiXCR to reprocess the PCR reads, holding one entry per CDR3 protein. This sample has about 200,000 distinct CDR3 sequences, with 8.4% found just once. The chain employs TRBV6-5 and TRBJ2-2; tentative D call: TRBD1 (6 bases). The receptor was derived from a male patient aged 2-10 years who had a stem cell transplant for acute myeloid leukemia, so the T cells may come from the graft donor. Sequencing used PBMCs, mostly from graft donor cells, obtained 360 days after TCRalphabeta/CD19-depleted stem cell transplant. Here the CDR3 DNA reads TGTGCCAGCAGTACAGGGCCTAACACCGGGGAGCTGTTTTTT. This translates into CASSTGPNTGELFF.